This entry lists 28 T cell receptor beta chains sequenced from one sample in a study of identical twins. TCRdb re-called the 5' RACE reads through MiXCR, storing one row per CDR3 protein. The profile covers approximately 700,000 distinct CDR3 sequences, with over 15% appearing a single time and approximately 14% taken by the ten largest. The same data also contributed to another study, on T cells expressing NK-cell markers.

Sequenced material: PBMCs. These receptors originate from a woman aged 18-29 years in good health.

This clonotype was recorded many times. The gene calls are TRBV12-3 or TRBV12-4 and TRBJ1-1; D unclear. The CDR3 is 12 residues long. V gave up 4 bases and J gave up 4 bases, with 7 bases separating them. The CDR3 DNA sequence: TGTGCCAGCAGTTACGGAAGCACTGAAGCTTTCTTT. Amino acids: CASSYGSTEAFF.

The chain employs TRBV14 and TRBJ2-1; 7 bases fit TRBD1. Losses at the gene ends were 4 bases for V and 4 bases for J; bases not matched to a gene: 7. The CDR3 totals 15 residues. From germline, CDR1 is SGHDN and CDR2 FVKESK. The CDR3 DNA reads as TGTGCCAGCAGCCGAAGACAGGGTTTTTACAATGAGCAGTTCTTC. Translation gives CASSRRQGFYNEQFF.

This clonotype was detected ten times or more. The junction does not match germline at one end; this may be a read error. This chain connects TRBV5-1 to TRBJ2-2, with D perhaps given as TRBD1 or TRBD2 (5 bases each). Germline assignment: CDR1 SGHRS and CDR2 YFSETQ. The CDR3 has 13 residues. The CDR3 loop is CASSSLGAGELFF. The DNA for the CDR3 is TGTGCCAGCAGCTCTCTGGGGGCCGGGGAGCTGTTTTTT. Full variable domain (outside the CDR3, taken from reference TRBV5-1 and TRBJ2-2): KAGVTQTPRYLIKTRGQQVTLSCSPISGHRSVSWYQQTPGQGLQFLFEYFSETQRNKGNFPGRFSGRQFSNSRSEMNVSTLELGDSALYLCASSSLGAGELFFGEGSRLTVL.

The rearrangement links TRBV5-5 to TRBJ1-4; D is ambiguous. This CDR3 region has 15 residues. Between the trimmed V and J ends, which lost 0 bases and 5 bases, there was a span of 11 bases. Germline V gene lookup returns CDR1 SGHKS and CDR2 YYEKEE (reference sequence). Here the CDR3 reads CASSLVPDSNEKLFF. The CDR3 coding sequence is TGTGCCAGCAGCTTGGTTCCGGACTCAAATGAAAAACTGTTTTTT.

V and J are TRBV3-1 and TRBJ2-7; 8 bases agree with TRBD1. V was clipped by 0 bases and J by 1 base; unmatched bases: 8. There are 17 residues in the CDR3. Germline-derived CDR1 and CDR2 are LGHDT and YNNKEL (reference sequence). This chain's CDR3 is CASSQDIGTGFSYEQYF. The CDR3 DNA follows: TGTGCCAGCAGCCAAGATATTGGGACAGGATTTTCCTACGAGCAGTACTTC.

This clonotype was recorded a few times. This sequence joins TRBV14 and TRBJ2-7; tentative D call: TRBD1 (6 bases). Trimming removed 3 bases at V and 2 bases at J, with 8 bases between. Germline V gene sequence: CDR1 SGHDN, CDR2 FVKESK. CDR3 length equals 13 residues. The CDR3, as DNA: TGTGCCAGCAGCCAGTGGACAGCCTACGAGCAGTACTTC. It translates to CASSQWTAYEQYF.

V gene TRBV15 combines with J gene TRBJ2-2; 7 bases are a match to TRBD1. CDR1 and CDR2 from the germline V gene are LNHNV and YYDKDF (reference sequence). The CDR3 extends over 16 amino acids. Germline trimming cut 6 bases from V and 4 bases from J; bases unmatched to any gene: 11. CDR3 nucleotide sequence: TGTGCCACCAGTAACTCGGGACAGAGTCCCACCGGGGAGCTGTTTTTT. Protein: CATSNSGQSPTGELFF. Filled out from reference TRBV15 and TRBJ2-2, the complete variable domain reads DAMVIQNPRYQVTQFGKPVTLSCSQTLNHNVMYWYQQKSSQAPKLLFHYYDKDFNNEADTPDNFQSRRPNTSFCFLDIRSPGLGDTAMYLCATSNSGQSPTGELFFGEGSRLTVL.

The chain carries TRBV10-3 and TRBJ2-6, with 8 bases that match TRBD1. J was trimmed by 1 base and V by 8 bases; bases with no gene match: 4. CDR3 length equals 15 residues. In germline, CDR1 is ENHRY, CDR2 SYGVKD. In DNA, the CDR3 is TGTGCCATCGGGACAGGATCGTCTGGGGCCAACGTCCTGACTTTC. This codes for CAIGTGSSGANVLTF.

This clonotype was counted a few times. Here the CDR3 reads CASSARDDSGELFF. The CDR3 coding sequence is TGTGCCAGCAGCGCGCGGGATGATAGCGGGGAGCTGTTTTTT. This rearrangement joins TRBV5-4 to TRBJ2-2; D is perhaps TRBD2 (6 bases). The CDR3 consists of 14 residues. V gave up 4 bases and J gave up 7 bases, with 14 bases separating them. The germline V gene has CDR1 SGHNT and CDR2 YYREEE (reference sequence).

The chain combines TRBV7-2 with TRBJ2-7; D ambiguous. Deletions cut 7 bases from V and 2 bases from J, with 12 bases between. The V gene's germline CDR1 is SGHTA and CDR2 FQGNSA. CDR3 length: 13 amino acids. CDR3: CASTLAQPYEQYF. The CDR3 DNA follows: TGTGCCAGCACCCTCGCACAGCCCTACGAGCAGTACTTC.

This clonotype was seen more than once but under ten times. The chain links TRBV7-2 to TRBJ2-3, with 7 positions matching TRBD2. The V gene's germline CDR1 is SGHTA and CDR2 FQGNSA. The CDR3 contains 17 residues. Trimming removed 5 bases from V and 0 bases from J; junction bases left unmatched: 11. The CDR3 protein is CASSRVSSGDSTDTQYF. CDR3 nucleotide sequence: TGTGCCAGCAGCCGTGTCTCTAGCGGAGATAGCACAGATACGCAGTATTTT.

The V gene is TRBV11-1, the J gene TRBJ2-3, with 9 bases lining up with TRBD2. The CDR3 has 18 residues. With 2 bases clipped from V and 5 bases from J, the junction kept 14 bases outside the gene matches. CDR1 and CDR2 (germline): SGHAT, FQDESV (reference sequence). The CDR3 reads CASSLRLLAGGFGDTQYF. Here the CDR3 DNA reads TGTGCCAGCAGCTTACGACTTCTGGCGGGAGGGTTTGGAGATACGCAGTATTTT.

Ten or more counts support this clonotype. This CDR3 is CSGSAGGVETQYF. The CDR3 nucleotides are TGCAGTGGTTCAGCGGGGGGAGTAGAGACCCAGTACTTC. V is TRBV20-1 and J is TRBJ2-5; 9 bases map to TRBD2. The CDR3 covers 13 residues. V dropped 7 bases and J dropped 4; count of bases not matched to a gene: 7. The germline V gene encodes CDR1 DFQATT and CDR2 SNEGSKA (reference sequence).

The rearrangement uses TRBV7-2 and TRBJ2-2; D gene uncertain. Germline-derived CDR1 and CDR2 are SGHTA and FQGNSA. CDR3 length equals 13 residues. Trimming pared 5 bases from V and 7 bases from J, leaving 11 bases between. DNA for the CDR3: TGTGCCAGCAGCCCCAGTGGCTTCGGGGAGCTGTTTTTT. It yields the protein CASSPSGFGELFF.

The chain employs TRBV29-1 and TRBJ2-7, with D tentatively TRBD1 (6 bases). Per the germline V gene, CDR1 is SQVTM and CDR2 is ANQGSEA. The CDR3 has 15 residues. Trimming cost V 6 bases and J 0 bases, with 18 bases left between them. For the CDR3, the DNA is TGCAGCGTACAGGGCGGAAGACTGAGCTCCTACGAGCAGTACTTC. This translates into CSVQGGRLSSYEQYF.

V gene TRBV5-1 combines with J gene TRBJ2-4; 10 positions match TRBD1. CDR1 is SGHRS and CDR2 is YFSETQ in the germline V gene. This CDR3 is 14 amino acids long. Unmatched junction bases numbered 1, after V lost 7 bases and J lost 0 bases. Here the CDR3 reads CASGTGVAKNIQYF. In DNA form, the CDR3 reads TGCGCCAGCGGGACAGGGGTAGCCAAAAACATTCAGTACTTC.

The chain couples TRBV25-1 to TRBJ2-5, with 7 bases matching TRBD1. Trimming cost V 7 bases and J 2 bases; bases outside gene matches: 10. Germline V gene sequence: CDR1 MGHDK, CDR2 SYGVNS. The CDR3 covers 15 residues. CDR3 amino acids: CASTQGGKGQETQYF. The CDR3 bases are TGTGCCAGCACGCAAGGGGGCAAGGGGCAAGAGACCCAGTACTTC.

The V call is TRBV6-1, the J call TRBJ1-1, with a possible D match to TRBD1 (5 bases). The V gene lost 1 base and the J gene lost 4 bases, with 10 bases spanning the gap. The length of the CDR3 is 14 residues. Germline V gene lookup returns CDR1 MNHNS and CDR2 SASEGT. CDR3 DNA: TGTGCCAGCAGTGAAGTAGAGGGGATCACTGAAGCTTTCTTT. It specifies CASSEVEGITEAFF.

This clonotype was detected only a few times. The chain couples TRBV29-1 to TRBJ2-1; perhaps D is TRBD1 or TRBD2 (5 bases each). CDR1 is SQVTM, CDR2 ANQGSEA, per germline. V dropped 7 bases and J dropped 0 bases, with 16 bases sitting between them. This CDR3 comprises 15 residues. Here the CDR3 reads CSAGDGTFSYNEQFF. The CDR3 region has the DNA TGCAGCGCTGGGGACGGAACGTTCTCCTACAATGAGCAGTTCTTC.

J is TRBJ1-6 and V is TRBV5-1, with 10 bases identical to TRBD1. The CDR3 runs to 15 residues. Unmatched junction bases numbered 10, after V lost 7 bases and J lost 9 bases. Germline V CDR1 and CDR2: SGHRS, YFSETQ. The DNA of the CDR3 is TGCGCCAGCCGTCGGGCGACAGGGGGCGGTTCACCCCTCCACTTT. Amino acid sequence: CASRRATGGGSPLHF. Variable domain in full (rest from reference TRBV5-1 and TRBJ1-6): KAGVTQTPRYLIKTRGQQVTLSCSPISGHRSVSWYQQTPGQGLQFLFEYFSETQRNKGNFPGRFSGRQFSNSRSEMNVSTLELGDSALYLCASRRATGGGSPLHFGNGTRLTVT.

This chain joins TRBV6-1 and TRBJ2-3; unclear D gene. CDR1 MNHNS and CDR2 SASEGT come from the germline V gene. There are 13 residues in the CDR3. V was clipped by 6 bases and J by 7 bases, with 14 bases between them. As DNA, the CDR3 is TGTGCCAGCAGCTCGACCGGGTCCTATACGCAGTATTTT. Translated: CASSSTGSYTQYF.

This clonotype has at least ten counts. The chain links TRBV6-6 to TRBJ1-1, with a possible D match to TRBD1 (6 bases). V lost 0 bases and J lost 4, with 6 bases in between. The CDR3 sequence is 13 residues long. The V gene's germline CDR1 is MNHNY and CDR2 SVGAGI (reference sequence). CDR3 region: CASSYSGGTEAFF. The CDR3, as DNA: TGTGCCAGCAGTTACTCAGGGGGCACTGAAGCTTTCTTT.

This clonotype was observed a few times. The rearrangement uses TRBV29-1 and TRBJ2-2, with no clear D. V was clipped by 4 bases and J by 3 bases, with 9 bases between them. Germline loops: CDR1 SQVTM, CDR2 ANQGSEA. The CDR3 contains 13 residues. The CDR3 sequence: CSVVLTDTGELFF. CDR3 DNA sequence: TGCAGCGTTGTTCTTACGGACACCGGGGAGCTGTTTTTT.

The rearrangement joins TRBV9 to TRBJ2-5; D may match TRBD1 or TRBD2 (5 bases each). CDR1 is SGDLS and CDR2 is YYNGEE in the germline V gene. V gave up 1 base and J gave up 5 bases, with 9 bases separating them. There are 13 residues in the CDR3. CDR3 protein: CASSVYEGETQYF. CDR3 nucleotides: TGTGCCAGCAGCGTATACGAGGGGGAGACCCAGTACTTC.

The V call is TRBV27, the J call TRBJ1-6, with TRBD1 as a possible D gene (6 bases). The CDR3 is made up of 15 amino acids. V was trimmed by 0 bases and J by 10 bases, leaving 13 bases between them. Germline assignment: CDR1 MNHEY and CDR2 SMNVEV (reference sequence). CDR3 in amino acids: CASSLSVTGGSPLHF. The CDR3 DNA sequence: TGTGCCAGCAGTTTATCAGTCACTGGGGGCTCACCCCTCCACTTT.

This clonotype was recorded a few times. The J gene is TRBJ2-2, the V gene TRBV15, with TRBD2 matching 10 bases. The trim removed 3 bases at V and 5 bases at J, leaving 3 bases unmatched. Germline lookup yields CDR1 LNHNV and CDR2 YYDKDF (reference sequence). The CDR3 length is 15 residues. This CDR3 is CATSRPSGRTGELFF. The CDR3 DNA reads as TGTGCCACCAGCAGGCCTAGCGGGAGAACCGGGGAGCTGTTTTTT.

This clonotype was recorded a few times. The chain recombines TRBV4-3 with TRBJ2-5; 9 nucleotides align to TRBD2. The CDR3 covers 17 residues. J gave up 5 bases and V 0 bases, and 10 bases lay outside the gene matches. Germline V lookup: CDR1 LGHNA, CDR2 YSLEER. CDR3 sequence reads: CASSQDLGREGGETQYF. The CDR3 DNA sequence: TGCGCCAGCAGCCAAGATTTGGGGCGGGAGGGTGGCGAGACCCAGTACTTC.

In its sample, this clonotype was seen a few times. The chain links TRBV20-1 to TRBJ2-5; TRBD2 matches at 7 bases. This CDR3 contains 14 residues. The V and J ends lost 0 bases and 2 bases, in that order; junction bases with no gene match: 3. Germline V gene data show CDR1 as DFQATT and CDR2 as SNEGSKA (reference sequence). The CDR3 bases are TGCAGTGCTAGAGATTGGCGGGGGCAAGAGACCCAGTACTTC. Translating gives CSARDWRGQETQYF.